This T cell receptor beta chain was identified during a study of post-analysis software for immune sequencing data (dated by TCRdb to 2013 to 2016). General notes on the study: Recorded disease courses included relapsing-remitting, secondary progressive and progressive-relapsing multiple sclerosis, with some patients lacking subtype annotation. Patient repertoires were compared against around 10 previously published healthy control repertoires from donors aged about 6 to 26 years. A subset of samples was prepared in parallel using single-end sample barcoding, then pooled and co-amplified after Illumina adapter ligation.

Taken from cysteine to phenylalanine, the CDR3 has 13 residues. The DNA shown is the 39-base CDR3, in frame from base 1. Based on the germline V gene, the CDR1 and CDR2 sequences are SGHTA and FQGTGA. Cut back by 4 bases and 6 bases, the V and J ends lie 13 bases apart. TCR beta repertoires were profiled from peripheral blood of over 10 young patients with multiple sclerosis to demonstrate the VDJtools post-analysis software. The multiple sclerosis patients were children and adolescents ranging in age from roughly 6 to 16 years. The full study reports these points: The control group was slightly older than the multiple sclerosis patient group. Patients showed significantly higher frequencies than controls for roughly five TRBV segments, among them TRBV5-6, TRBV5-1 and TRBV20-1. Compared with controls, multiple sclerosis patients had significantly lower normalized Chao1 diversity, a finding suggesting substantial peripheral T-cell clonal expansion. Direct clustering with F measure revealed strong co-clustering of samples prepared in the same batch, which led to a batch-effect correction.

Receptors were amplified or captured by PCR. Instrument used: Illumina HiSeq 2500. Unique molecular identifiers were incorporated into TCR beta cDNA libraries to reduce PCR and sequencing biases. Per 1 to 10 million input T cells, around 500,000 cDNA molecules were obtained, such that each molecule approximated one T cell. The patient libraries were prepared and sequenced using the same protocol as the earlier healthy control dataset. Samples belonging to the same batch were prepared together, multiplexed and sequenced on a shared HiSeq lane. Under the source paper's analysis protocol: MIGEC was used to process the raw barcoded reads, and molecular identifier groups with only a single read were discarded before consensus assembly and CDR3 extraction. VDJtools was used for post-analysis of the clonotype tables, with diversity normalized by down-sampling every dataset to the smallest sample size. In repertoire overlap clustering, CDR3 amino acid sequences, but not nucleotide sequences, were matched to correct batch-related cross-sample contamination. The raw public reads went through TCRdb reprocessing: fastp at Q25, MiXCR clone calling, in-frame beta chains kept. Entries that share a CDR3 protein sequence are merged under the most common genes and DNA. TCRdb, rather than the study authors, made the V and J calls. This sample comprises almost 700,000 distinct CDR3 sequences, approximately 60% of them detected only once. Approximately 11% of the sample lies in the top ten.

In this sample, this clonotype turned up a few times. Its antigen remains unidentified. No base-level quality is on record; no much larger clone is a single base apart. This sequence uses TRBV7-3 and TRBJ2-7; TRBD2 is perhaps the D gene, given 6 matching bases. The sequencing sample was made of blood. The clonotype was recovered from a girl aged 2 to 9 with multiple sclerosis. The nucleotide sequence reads TGTGCCAGCAGCTCAGAACTAGCAGCCGAGCAGTACTTC. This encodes CASSSELAAEQYF.